Given below is one TCR beta chain in context. TCRdb's table, derived via immunoSEQ multiplex PCR, lists solely in-frame clones and lacks some. Of fewer than 150,000 clones in the sample, roughly 90% were seen once. The CDR3 consists of 13 residues. Germline V gives CDR1 GTSNPN, CDR2 SVGIG (reference sequence). Trimming shortened V by 5 bases and J by 4 bases, and 11 bases separated the two germline ends. The sample belongs to a study of cytomegalovirus exposure and HLA in healthy donors. Sequenced input: PBMCs. The clonotype comes from a man aged 25-45 years in good health and CMV-seronegative. The chain employs TRBV30 and TRBJ1-4, with a possible D match to TRBD1 (5 bases). Here the CDR3 DNA reads TGTGCCTGGTGTCCGGACAATAATGAAAAACTGTTTTTT. It is translated as CAWCPDNNEKLFF. Full variable domain (outside the CDR3, taken from reference TRBV30 and TRBJ1-4): SQTIHQWPATLVQPVGSPLSLECTVEGTSNPNLYWYRQAAGRGLQLLFYSVGIGQISSEVPQNLSASRPQDRQFILSSKKLLLSDSGFYLCAWCPDNNEKLFFGSGTQLSVL.